The clone carrying this T cell receptor (beta chain) was recorded a few times. Antigen: not known. This specimen belongs to a study of beta chain features in type 1 diabetes. Study-level background: Patients shared similar age, gender and cell yields with healthy donors. General study points: cDNA-based sequencing might over-represent cells highly expressing TCR. Shorter TCRB CDR3s, moderately but significantly so, marked every one of the four CD4+ subsets in Type 1 diabetes patients.

Germline CDR1 MNHEY, CDR2 SMNVEV (reference sequence). CDR3 size: 14 residues. The ends lost 3 bases at V and 5 bases at J; junction bases unmatched: 3. Sequencing targeted expressed TCRB transcripts, as all isolated RNA had been reverse transcribed. Sequencing used immunoSEQ multiplex PCR; TCRdb keeps in-frame clones, though not all of them. The data contain some 160,000 clones, 9% of them singletons. The chain uses TRBV27 and TRBJ1-4, with 7 bases that match TRBD1. The clonotype originates from a woman in her twenties or thirties with type 1 diabetes. The sequenced material came from central memory CD4+ T cells from blood. CDR3 sequence: CASSLGDSNEKLFF. The CDR3 DNA sequence: TGTGCCAGCAGTTTGGGGGACAGCAATGAAAAACTGTTTTTT.